These 23 T cell receptor beta chains originate from one sample sequenced in a study of control samples from healthy donors and cancer patients. Repertoires were generated with immunoSEQ multiplex PCR, while TCRdb's copy carries only in-frame clones and drops some. Of more than 65,000 clones listed, about 90% are singletons. The sample consisted of PBMCs. These receptors originate from a woman aged 55-70 years with head and neck cancer.

The CDR3 spells CASSLTSGNNEQFF. Written as DNA, the CDR3 is TGTGCCAGCAGCTTGACTAGCGGCAACAATGAGCAGTTCTTC. The chain links TRBV5-4 to TRBJ2-1; 8 positions agree with TRBD2. The V and J ends lost 1 base and 5 bases, in that order; junction bases with no gene match: 2. CDR1 is SGHNT and CDR2 is YYREEE in the germline V gene (reference sequence). The CDR3 runs 14 residues.

The CDR3: CASSLSEGFSGNTIYF. The CDR3 DNA reads as TGTGCCAGCAGTTTATCAGAGGGTTTTTCTGGAAACACCATATATTTT. The J gene is TRBJ1-3, the V gene TRBV28, with unresolved D. This CDR3 is built from 16 residues. Germline-derived CDR1 and CDR2 are MDHEN and SYDVKM. The V gene lost 1 base and the J gene lost 1 base, with 11 bases spanning the gap.

The V gene is TRBV19, the J gene TRBJ2-7; the D is unclear. The ends were cut back, 4 bases at V and 0 bases at J, with 13 bases in the middle. The CDR3 loop spans 15 amino acids. Germline V CDR1 and CDR2: LNHDA, SQIVND (reference sequence). In nucleotides, the CDR3 is TGTGCCAGTAGTACTACAGTTCCCAGCTCCTACGAGCAGTACTTC. Encoded protein: CASSTTVPSSYEQYF.

The chain is built from TRBV5-6 and TRBJ2-7, with TRBD2 identical over 8 bases. V lost 4 bases to trimming and J lost 4 bases; unmatched junction nucleotides: 4. Germline CDR1 reads SGHDT; CDR2 reads YYEEEE. The CDR3 covers 13 residues. The CDR3 nucleotides read TGTGCCAGCAGCCCGACTAGCGTGTACGAGCAGTACTTC. This gives the protein CASSPTSVYEQYF.

This sequence joins TRBV5-1 and TRBJ2-3; 9 bases are a match to TRBD2. This CDR3 contains 15 residues. V lost 2 bases and J lost 4; bases outside the gene matches: 5. Germline CDR1 and CDR2: SGHRS and YFSETQ. The CDR3 DNA reads TGCGCCAGCAGCTTCGGGCGGGAGGGGTCAGATACGCAGTATTTT. Translating it yields CASSFGREGSDTQYF.

V gene TRBV11-3 combines with J gene TRBJ2-7; no firm D call. With 7 bases removed from V and 6 bases from J, the gap between germline ends came to 22 bases. Per the germline V gene, CDR1 is SGHNT and CDR2 is YENEEA. The CDR3 totals 15 residues. CDR3 sequence reads: CASIPLAAPSGEQYF. CDR3 sequence (DNA): TGTGCCAGCATCCCCTTGGCGGCCCCTTCCGGCGAGCAGTACTTC.

The CDR3 nucleotides read TGTGCCAGTAGTATCCAAGCTCCGGGAGCTCTCGCAGATACGCAGTATTTT. This sequence encodes CASSIQAPGALADTQYF. V is TRBV19 and J is TRBJ2-3; a possible D gene is TRBD2 (6 bases). CDR3 length: 17 amino acids. V was cut by 3 bases and J by 4 bases, with 20 bases left in between. The germline CDR1 and CDR2 sequences are LNHDA and SQIVND (reference sequence).

The chain carries TRBV7-2 and TRBJ1-6; no firm D call. Germline V gives CDR1 SGHTA, CDR2 FQGNSA. The CDR3 is made up of 12 amino acids. V was clipped by 4 bases and J by 8 bases, with 6 bases between them. This chain's CDR3 is CASSSLYSPLHF. Here the CDR3 DNA reads TGTGCCAGCAGCTCACTTTATTCACCCCTCCACTTT. The entire variable domain, with the rest obtained from reference TRBV7-2 and TRBJ1-6, is as follows: GAGVSQSPSNKVTEKGKDVELRCDPISGHTALYWYRQSLGQGLEFLIYFQGNSAPDKSGLPSDRFSAERTGGSVSTLTIQRTQQEDSAVYLCASSSLYSPLHFGNGTRLTVT.

The genes are TRBV19 and TRBJ1-5; D may be TRBD1 (6 bases). This CDR3 has 16 amino acids. V dropped 3 bases and J dropped 2 bases, with 14 bases sitting between them. CDR1 LNHDA and CDR2 SQIVND come from the germline V gene (reference sequence). The CDR3 reads CASSIEGGNGNQPQHF. As DNA, the CDR3 is TGTGCCAGTAGTATTGAAGGGGGGAATGGCAATCAGCCCCAGCATTTT.

The genes are TRBV29-1 and TRBJ2-7, with 8 bases identical to TRBD1. The CDR3 contains 14 residues. Germline-derived CDR1 and CDR2 are SQVTM and ANQGSEA. The J segment lost 6 bases and the V segment lost 7 bases, leaving 14 bases of the junction unmatched. The CDR3 reads CSGTGGTGGGEQYF. DNA of the CDR3: TGCAGCGGTACAGGCGGGACAGGTGGAGGCGAGCAGTACTTC.

CDR3 coding DNA: TGTGCCAGCAGCCTCTACTCGACCGGGCCCATCTCTGGAAACACCATATATTTT. It encodes CASSLYSTGPISGNTIYF. The V and J genes are TRBV5-4 and TRBJ1-3; D gene ambiguous. V lost 4 bases and J 0 bases, leaving 20 bases between the germline ends. This CDR3 is built from 18 residues. The germline CDR1 and CDR2 sequences are SGHNT and YYREEE (reference sequence).

The genes are TRBV2 and TRBJ2-7; 8 nucleotides match TRBD2. Germline CDR1 SNHLY, CDR2 FYNNEI. The J segment lost 3 bases and the V segment lost 4 bases, leaving 8 bases of the junction unmatched. The CDR3 is 15 residues long. The CDR3 DNA sequence: TGTGCCAGCAGTGTTGTCTGGCGGGAGGACTACGAGCAGTACTTC. Protein: CASSVVWREDYEQYF.

The chain recombines TRBV3-1 (or the pseudogene TRBV3-2) with TRBJ1-2; 7 bases agree with TRBD1. The CDR3 is 14 residues long. The junction had 4 bases not matched to a gene; V was cut back by 2 bases and J by 4 bases. Germline assignment: CDR1 LGHDT and CDR2 YNNKEL (reference sequence). CDR3 in amino acids: CASSQNRGVYGYTF. In DNA, the CDR3 is TGTGCCAGCAGCCAAAACAGGGGAGTCTATGGCTACACCTTC.

This chain connects TRBV19 to TRBJ1-6; possibly TRBD1 for D (6 bases). This CDR3 region has 14 residues. V shed 2 bases and J shed 10 bases, with 12 bases lying between them. Germline V gives CDR1 LNHDA, CDR2 SQIVND (reference sequence). The DNA for the CDR3 is TGTGCCAGTAGTATAACAGGGACGGAGTCACCCCTCCACTTT. Translated: CASSITGTESPLHF.

The chain is built from TRBV5-5 and TRBJ2-7; D could derive from TRBD1 or TRBD2 (5 bases each). Germline CDR1 and CDR2: SGHKS and YYEKEE (reference sequence). The CDR3 is 15 amino acids. With 4 bases removed from V and 5 bases from J, the gap between germline ends came to 19 bases. Here the CDR3 DNA reads TGTGCCAGCAGCAGTTTGGGGGAGTTCGCCAACGAGCAGTACTTC. The encoded protein is CASSSLGEFANEQYF.

The rearrangement links TRBV6-5 to TRBJ1-1, with TRBD1 as a possible D gene (5 bases). Trimming cost V 7 bases and J 5 bases, with 17 bases left between them. The CDR3 has 14 residues. Germline CDR1 and CDR2: MNHEY and SVGAGI. The CDR3 nucleotides are TGTGCCAGCACTTCCCCTGGGGGGACGACTGAAGCTTTCTTT. Protein product: CASTSPGGTTEAFF.

CDR3 DNA sequence: TGTGCCACACAGGGGGCGGAAGCTTTCTTT. Protein: CATQGAEAFF. V is TRBV19 and J is TRBJ1-1; 9 bases are a match to TRBD1. This CDR3 has 10 residues. The V and J ends lost 10 bases and 8 bases, in that order; junction bases with no gene match: 2. Germline V lookup: CDR1 LNHDA, CDR2 SQIVND (reference sequence).

The CDR3 DNA reads TGTGCCAGCAGGCGAGCGGGAGCGAACACCGGGGAGCTGTTTTTT. Its protein product is CASRRAGANTGELFF. V gene TRBV27 combines with J gene TRBJ2-2, with 8 bases fitting TRBD2. This CDR3 comprises 15 residues. The germline gives CDR1 MNHEY, CDR2 SMNVEV (reference sequence). V shed 6 bases, J shed 0 bases, and the junction held 3 bases outside the gene matches.

The chain recombines TRBV19 with TRBJ1-2, with 8 bases fitting TRBD1. Per germline, CDR1 LNHDA and CDR2 SQIVND (reference sequence). The CDR3 runs 16 residues. The V segment lost 6 bases and the J segment 4 bases; nucleotides outside the gene matches: 13. CDR3 region: CASSAAGTGQIYGYTF. CDR3 nucleotides: TGTGCCAGTAGCGCAGCCGGGACAGGACAGATCTATGGCTACACCTTC.

This chain joins TRBV18 and TRBJ2-5; D is uncertain. This CDR3 comprises 15 residues. The germline V gene has CDR1 KGHSH and CDR2 LQKENI. The V end lost 2 bases, the J end lost 0 bases, and 10 bases lay between the germline ends. CDR3: CASSPTPYNQETQYF. CDR3 sequence (DNA): TGTGCCAGCTCACCAACGCCTTACAACCAAGAGACCCAGTACTTC.

The gene calls are TRBV19 and TRBJ2-1, with D perhaps matching TRBD2 (6 bases). The germline V gene encodes CDR1 LNHDA and CDR2 SQIVND (reference sequence). The CDR3 spans 16 residues. The V gene lost 5 bases and the J gene lost 1 base, with 15 bases spanning the gap. Here the CDR3 reads CASSLAERVSYNEQFF. CDR3 coding DNA: TGTGCCAGTAGTCTTGCCGAGCGGGTGTCCTACAATGAGCAGTTCTTC.

This chain joins TRBV4-3 and TRBJ2-1; TRBD2 agrees at 11 bases. V was pared by 0 bases and J by 4 bases, with 5 bases of the junction left unmatched. Germline V CDR1 and CDR2: LGHNA, YSLEER. The CDR3 consists of 17 residues. Written as DNA, the CDR3 is TGCGCCAGCAGCCAAGAAACTAGCGGGAGATGGTACAATGAGCAGTTCTTC. Protein: CASSQETSGRWYNEQFF.

The chain couples TRBV4-2 to TRBJ2-1; 11 nucleotides agree with TRBD2. The CDR3 spans 19 residues. CDR1 and CDR2 (germline): LGHNA, YNFKEQ. V lost 0 bases and J lost 5; bases outside the gene matches: 12. CDR3 sequence reads: CASSQEILLIAGGHNEQFF. CDR3 DNA sequence: TGTGCCAGCAGCCAAGAAATTCTCCTGATAGCGGGAGGGCACAATGAGCAGTTCTTC.